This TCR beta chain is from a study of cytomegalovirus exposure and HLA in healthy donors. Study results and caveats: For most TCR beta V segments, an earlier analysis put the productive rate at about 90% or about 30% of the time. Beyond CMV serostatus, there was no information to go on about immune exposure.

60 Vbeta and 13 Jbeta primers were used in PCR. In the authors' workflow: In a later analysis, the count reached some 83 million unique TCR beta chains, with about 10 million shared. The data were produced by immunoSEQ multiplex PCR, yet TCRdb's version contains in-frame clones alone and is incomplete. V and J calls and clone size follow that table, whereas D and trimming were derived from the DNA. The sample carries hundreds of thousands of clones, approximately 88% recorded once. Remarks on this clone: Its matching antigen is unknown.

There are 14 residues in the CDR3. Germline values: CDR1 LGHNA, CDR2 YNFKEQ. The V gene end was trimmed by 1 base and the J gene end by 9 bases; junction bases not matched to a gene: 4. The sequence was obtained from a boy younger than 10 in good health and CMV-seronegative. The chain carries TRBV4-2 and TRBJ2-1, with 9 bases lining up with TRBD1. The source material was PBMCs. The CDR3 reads CASSQVGQGTEQFF. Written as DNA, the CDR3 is TGTGCCAGCAGCCAAGTGGGACAGGGTACTGAGCAGTTCTTC.